A selection of T cell receptor beta chains follows, all from one sample in a study of shared clonotypes between healthy human individuals. Clones were sequenced by immunoSEQ multiplex PCR, and TCRdb holds only the in-frame ones, with some missing. Counted here are some 96,000 clones, approximately 44% occurring once; the ten biggest clones make up about 15%. The sequenced sample was PBMCs. The receptors come from a woman aged 40 to 55 in good health. Some clones in this sample may be carry-over from other donors' samples. Both conserved end residues are part of each CDR3. The order of the fields is D gene, V gene, J gene, clone size, CDR3 DNA, CDR3 protein. The D gene is left open where the match is weak. For some rows the clone size is stated as once, few or many, or as a class when expanded; others skip it.

>NA|TRBV9|TRBJ2-2|many
TGTGCCAGCAGCCCCCGAGGCGCGGGGACCGGGGAGCTGTTTTTT
CASSPRGAGTGELFF
>TRBD1|TRBV29-1|TRBJ1-2|NA
TGCAGCGTCCCGGACAGGGGGGCCTATGGCTACACCTTC
CSVPDRGAYGYTF
>TRBD1|TRBV28|TRBJ1-1|few
TGTGCCAGCACCCCCGCAAGACAGGGTAAAAAAACTGAAGCTTTCTTT
CASTPARQGKKTEAFF
>NA|TRBV25-1|TRBJ1-1|NA
TGTGCCAGCAGTGAAACAGGGAGGGGAAATTGGGAGACTGAAGCTTTCTTT
CASSETGRGNWETEAFF
>TRBD2|TRBV5-1|TRBJ2-7|few
TGCGCCAGCAGCTTGAGCGGGAGTAGCTACGAGCAGTACTTC
CASSLSGSSYEQYF
>TRBD1|TRBV6-5|TRBJ1-2|few
TGTGCCAGCAGCCTGACAGGGGCCTATGGCTACACCTTC
CASSLTGAYGYTF
>NA|TRBV30|TRBJ1-4|many
TGTGCCTGGAGCCTATCCGGAGAAAAACTGTTTTTT
CAWSLSGEKLFF
>NA|TRBV4-3|TRBJ2-3|NA
TGCGCCAGCAGCCCCCTTCCCCTATCCTCCACAGATACGCAGTATTTT
CASSPLPLSSTDTQYF
>TRBD1|TRBV11-2|TRBJ1-1|few
TGTGCCAGCAGCCTAGGGGACAGTAGGACTGAAGCTTTCTTT
CASSLGDSRTEAFF
>TRBD2|TRBV28|TRBJ2-4|NA
TGTGCCAGCAGTTCCCCCCCTCAAAAACTAGCGTCCGAAAACATTCAGTACTTC
CASSSPPQKLASENIQYF
>NA|TRBV7-2|TRBJ1-4|NA
TGTGCCAGCAGCCTACAATGGACAGCGGCTAATGAAAAACTGTTTTTT
CASSLQWTAANEKLFF
>TRBD1|TRBV30|TRBJ1-5|NA
TGTGCCTGGAGTCAGGGGGGAAGCCAGCCCCAGCATTTT
CAWSQGGSQPQHF
>NA|TRBV7-2|TRBJ2-7|NA
TGTGCCAGCAGCTTGTGGGGTTACAGGGTTGCCGAGCAGTACTTC
CASSLWGYRVAEQYF
>NA|TRBV6-5|TRBJ2-7|many
TGTGCCAGCAACGACCCCGGGACTCACTACGAGCAGTACTTC
CASNDPGTHYEQYF
>NA|TRBV28|TRBJ2-1|NA
TGTGCCAGCAGCACAGGTTACAATGAGCAGTTCTTC
CASSTGYNEQFF
>NA|TRBV21-1|TRBJ1-5|few
TGTGCCAGCAGCAAAGATCGGAATCAGCCCCAGCATTTT
CASSKDRNQPQHF
>NA|TRBV28|TRBJ1-5|NA
TGTGCCAGCAGTTTTGGGGGAAGAAATCAGCCCCAGCATTTT
CASSFGGRNQPQHF
>NA|TRBV10-3|TRBJ2-2|many
TGTGCCATCAGTGGGGAGCCACGGGCCGGGGAGTTGTTTTTT
CAISGEPRAGELFF
>NA|TRBV9|TRBJ2-7|many
TGTGCCAGCAGCGCCAGGGTTGGCGAGCAGTACTTC
CASSARVGEQYF
>TRBD2|TRBV30|TRBJ2-1|few
TGTGCCTGGGCTTTTGGGGCGGGAGCCTACAATGAGCAGTTCTTC
CAWAFGAGAYNEQFF
>NA|TRBV30|TRBJ1-5|NA
TGTGCCTGGAGTGTTGGGAGCAATCAGCCCCAGCATTTT
CAWSVGSNQPQHF
>NA|TRBV7-2|TRBJ2-7|many
TGTGCCAGCAGCCGGTCCCCCAGGGACGAGCAGTACTTC
CASSRSPRDEQYF
>NA|TRBV2|TRBJ1-4|NA
TGTGCCAGCAGTGATCGGGGGCTGGATGAAAAACTGTTTTTT
CASSDRGLDEKLFF
>NA|TRBV11-2|TRBJ2-7|NA
TGTGCCAGCAACCATTCGACGGAGACCTGGCCCCATCCGTACTTC
CASNHSTETWPHPYF
>NA|TRBV30|TRBJ1-2|few
TGTGCCTGGAGTCGGGGTAACTATGGCTACACCTTC
CAWSRGNYGYTF
>NA|TRBV5-4|TRBJ1-4|NA
TGTGCCAGCAGGCCCGGGCCGGGGGTGGATGAAAAACTGTTTTTT
CASRPGPGVDEKLFF
>NA|TRBV29-1|TRBJ2-7|NA
TGCAGCGTTGGCCAACTACAGGGTTCGGTGGGCGAGCAGTACTTC
CSVGQLQGSVGEQYF
>NA|TRBV7-3|TRBJ2-2|few
TGTGCCAGCAGCTCCACGGCCTCCACCGGGGAGCTGTTTTTT
CASSSTASTGELFF
>NA|TRBV28|TRBJ1-5|few
TGTGCCAGCCGGGTAAACAATCAGCCCCAGCATTTT
CASRVNNQPQHF
>TRBD1|TRBV29-1|TRBJ2-7|NA
TGCAGCGCTCGCCCCAGGGGGCTTGACGAGCAGTACTTC
CSARPRGLDEQYF
>NA|TRBV6-1|TRBJ1-5|NA
TGTGCCAGCAGCAATCAGCCCCAGCATTTT
CASSNQPQHF
>TRBD2|TRBV5-1|TRBJ2-3|NA
TGCGCCAGCAGCGTACGAGGGACTAGCCCTACCCGCACAGATACGCAGTATTTT
CASSVRGTSPTRTDTQYF
>TRBD2|TRBV4-1|TRBJ2-1|few
TGCGCCAGCAAACCCTCGTTAGGTAGCGGGGGTAACAATGAGCAGTTCTTC
CASKPSLGSGGNNEQFF
>NA|TRBV27|TRBJ2-1|NA
TGTGCCAGCAAGGCGGGACCTCGCAATGAGCAGTTCTTC
CASKAGPRNEQFF
>TRBD1|TRBV7-9|TRBJ1-1|NA
TGTGCCAGCAGCTTAGATGAGACAGGGTTGAACACTGAAGCTTTCTTT
CASSLDETGLNTEAFF
>TRBD1|TRBV18|TRBJ1-5|many
TGTGCCAGCTCACCAGGACAGGGGTTTGAGCCCCAGCATTTT
CASSPGQGFEPQHF
>TRBD1|TRBV30|TRBJ1-2|NA
TGTGCCTGGAGCGACGAAGGGACAGGGGTCTATGGCTACACCTTC
CAWSDEGTGVYGYTF
>NA|TRBV29-1|TRBJ1-2|many
TGCAGCGTGGGCGACAGGTCCTATGGCTACACCTTC
CSVGDRSYGYTF
>NA|TRBV4-1|TRBJ2-2|few
TGCGCCAGCAGCCAAGAGGTCAGGGGCGGGGAGCTGTTTTTT
CASSQEVRGGELFF
>TRBD1|TRBV19|TRBJ2-6|many
TGTGCCAGTAGTTTCACCTCAGGGGGCACTGGGGCCAACGTCCTGACTTTC
CASSFTSGGTGANVLTF
>TRBD1|TRBV25-1|TRBJ1-5|few
TGTGCCAGCAGTGGGGACAGGGCTAATCAGCCCCAGCATTTT
CASSGDRANQPQHF
>NA|TRBV30|TRBJ1-1|few
TGTGCCTGGAGTGTACAGGGCCATACAGTGAACACTGAAGCTTTCTTT
CAWSVQGHTVNTEAFF
>TRBD2|TRBV7-2|TRBJ2-7|NA
TGTGCCAGCAGCATTAGCGGGGGGCCCTACGAGCAGTACTTC
CASSISGGPYEQYF
>TRBD1|TRBV7-9|TRBJ2-7|many
TGTGCCAGCAGCCCACTGAAAGGGGGCCACTACGAGCAGTACTTC
CASSPLKGGHYEQYF
>TRBD2|TRBV18|TRBJ2-1|many
TGTGCCAGCTCACCAGCTAGCGGGCGAGGTAGGGATGAGCAGTTCTTC
CASSPASGRGRDEQFF